These 15 T cell receptor beta chains share one sample of origin, sequenced in a study of post-analysis software for immune sequencing data. Findings and limits, study-wide: In patients, TRBV5-6, TRBV5-1 and TRBV20-1 belonged to roughly five TRBV segments found more frequently than in controls.

Which antigens these TCRs recognize remains unknown. Unique molecular identifiers were carried by the TCR beta cDNA libraries. TCRdb redid the calling of the PCR reads with MiXCR, one entry per CDR3 protein. Of about 560,000 distinct CDR3 sequences in the sample, roughly two fifths were seen once. Sequenced sample: blood. Receptors originate from a girl aged 10 to 17 with multiple sclerosis.

This clonotype was observed a few times. This chain uses TRBV7-8 with TRBJ2-7, with D possibly being TRBD2 (5 bases). The CDR3 covers 13 residues. V lost 5 bases to trimming and J lost 7 bases, with 15 bases between them. The germline CDR1 and CDR2 sequences are SGHVS and FQNEAQ. CDR3: CASSPQDWGEQYF. The CDR3 nucleotides are TGTGCCAGCAGCCCGCAGGACTGGGGAGAGCAGTACTTC.

The chain is built from TRBV7-2 and TRBJ2-5, with 9 positions matching TRBD2. V trimming: 1 base; J trimming: 1 base; junction bases outside the gene matches: 7. The germline V gene has CDR1 SGHTA and CDR2 FQGNSA. The CDR3 is 17 amino acids. The CDR3 DNA sequence: TGTGCCAGCAGCTTAGTACGACTAGCGGAATTCCAAGAGACCCAGTACTTC. Translation: CASSLVRLAEFQETQYF.

The chain recombines TRBV3-1 with TRBJ1-2; D remains ambiguous. The V gene lost 1 base and the J gene lost 5 bases, with 5 bases spanning the gap. CDR3 length: 12 amino acids. The V gene's germline CDR1 is LGHDT and CDR2 YNNKEL (reference sequence). DNA for the CDR3: TGTGCCAGCAGCCAAGGTGAATATGGCTACACCTTC. Translation: CASSQGEYGYTF.

This clonotype appeared a few times. The J gene is TRBJ2-3, the V gene TRBV5-1; 11 nucleotides match TRBD2. Germline loops: CDR1 SGHRS, CDR2 YFSETQ. The CDR3 contains 16 residues. The junction had 4 bases not matched to a gene; V was cut back by 3 bases and J by 1 base. The chain's CDR3 is CASSSLLAGGTDTQYF. The CDR3 region has the DNA TGCGCCAGCAGCTCCCTACTAGCGGGGGGCACAGATACGCAGTATTTT.

This clonotype was observed a handful of times. The chain carries TRBV6-5 and TRBJ2-3, with 11 bases matching TRBD1. V dropped 5 bases and J dropped 9; count of bases not matched to a gene: 13. CDR3 length: 16 amino acids. CDR1 and CDR2 from the germline V gene are MNHEY and SVGAGI. The CDR3 DNA reads TGTGCCAGCAGTAAACGGGGACAGGGGGTTCCAGGGACGCAGTATTTT. Its protein is CASSKRGQGVPGTQYF.

The V gene is TRBV12-3 or TRBV12-4, the J gene TRBJ1-4; the match to TRBD1 covers 10 bases. With 3 bases clipped from V and 8 bases from J, the junction kept 6 bases outside the gene matches. The CDR3 extends over 15 amino acids. The CDR3 here is CASSFGDRGWEKLFF. The CDR3 nucleotides are TGTGCCAGCAGTTTTGGGGACAGGGGTTGGGAAAAACTGTTTTTT.

J is TRBJ2-3 and V is TRBV11-2; 7 bases align to TRBD2. Trimming cost V 5 bases and J 0 bases; bases outside gene matches: 14. Germline CDR1 reads SGHAT; CDR2 reads FQNNGV. This CDR3 is 18 amino acids long. CDR3 nucleotide sequence: TGTGCCAGCAGCCACCTCCCGGGGGGATATAAGAGCACAGATACGCAGTATTTT. This encodes CASSHLPGGYKSTDTQYF.

The rearrangement links TRBV28 to TRBJ2-1; 13 bases match TRBD2. The CDR3 has 16 residues. With 5 bases clipped from V and 9 bases from J, the junction kept 10 bases outside the gene matches. Germline loops: CDR1 MDHEN, CDR2 SYDVKM. The CDR3 spells CASSRTGTSGNGEQFF. The DNA for the CDR3 is TGTGCCAGCAGTAGGACCGGGACTAGCGGGAACGGTGAGCAGTTCTTC.

J is TRBJ2-4 and V is TRBV12-3 or TRBV12-4, with D tentatively TRBD1 (5 bases). The end of the DNA is better explained by TRBJ2-7, so the J call may be wrong. The CDR3 spans 15 residues. The CDR3 DNA is TGTGCCAGCAGTTTAATCAGTCAGGGTGGCTACGAGCAGTACTTC. It yields the protein CASSLISQGGYEQYF.

CDR3 nucleotides: TGTGCCAGCAGCGTCGGGAACTCTGGGGCCAACGTCCTGACTTTC. Its protein is CASSVGNSGANVLTF. V gene TRBV2 combines with J gene TRBJ2-6; the D gene is possibly TRBD2 (5 bases). The CDR3 consists of 15 residues. The ends were cut back, 6 bases at V and 0 bases at J, with 9 bases in the middle. The germline CDR1 and CDR2 sequences are SNHLY and FYNNEI.

The V and J genes are TRBV6-5 and TRBJ2-1; D call uncertain. The CDR3 loop spans 11 amino acids. Trimming pared 7 bases from V and 9 bases from J, leaving 10 bases between. Germline V lookup: CDR1 MNHEY, CDR2 SVGAGI. CDR3 amino acids: CASTQRSEQFF. In nucleotides, the CDR3 is TGTGCCAGCACTCAACGCAGTGAGCAGTTCTTC.

This clonotype has only a few counts. This chain joins TRBV7-2 and TRBJ2-4, with 7 bases aligning to TRBD1. This CDR3 contains 16 residues. V was clipped by 3 bases and J by 0 bases; unmatched bases: 5. Germline CDR1 and CDR2: SGHTA and FQGNSA. CDR3 in amino acids: CASSLGQSLAKNIQYF. CDR3 sequence (DNA): TGTGCCAGCAGCTTGGGACAGTCTCTAGCCAAAAACATTCAGTACTTC.

This clonotype has a handful of counts. V and J are TRBV20-1 and TRBJ2-7; D not certain. The V gene lost 1 base and the J gene lost 3 bases, with 7 bases spanning the gap. The length of the CDR3 is 12 residues. Germline V gene lookup returns CDR1 DFQATT and CDR2 SNEGSKA (reference sequence). The CDR3 nucleotides are TGCAGTGCTAGAGGGCAGTTCTACGAGCAGTACTTC. As protein: CSARGQFYEQYF.

This clonotype came up a few times. J is TRBJ2-7 and V is TRBV27; D not resolved. Germline V gives CDR1 MNHEY, CDR2 SMNVEV (reference sequence). The V and J ends lost 8 bases and 0 bases respectively, with 17 bases between them. The CDR3 consists of 15 residues. CDR3 nucleotide sequence: TGTGCCAGCGGAATAGGCGCCGCTAGCTCCTACGAGCAGTACTTC. Its translation: CASGIGAASSYEQYF.

This clonotype was observed a few times. The chain links TRBV5-1 to TRBJ2-1, with D tentatively TRBD2 (5 bases). V was clipped by 5 bases and J by 7 bases, with 16 bases between them. The CDR3 is 14 residues long. Germline V gene sequence: CDR1 SGHRS, CDR2 YFSETQ. CDR3 in amino acids: CASRPTLAKNEQFF. The CDR3 DNA sequence: TGCGCCAGCAGGCCCACCCTAGCTAAGAATGAGCAGTTCTTC.